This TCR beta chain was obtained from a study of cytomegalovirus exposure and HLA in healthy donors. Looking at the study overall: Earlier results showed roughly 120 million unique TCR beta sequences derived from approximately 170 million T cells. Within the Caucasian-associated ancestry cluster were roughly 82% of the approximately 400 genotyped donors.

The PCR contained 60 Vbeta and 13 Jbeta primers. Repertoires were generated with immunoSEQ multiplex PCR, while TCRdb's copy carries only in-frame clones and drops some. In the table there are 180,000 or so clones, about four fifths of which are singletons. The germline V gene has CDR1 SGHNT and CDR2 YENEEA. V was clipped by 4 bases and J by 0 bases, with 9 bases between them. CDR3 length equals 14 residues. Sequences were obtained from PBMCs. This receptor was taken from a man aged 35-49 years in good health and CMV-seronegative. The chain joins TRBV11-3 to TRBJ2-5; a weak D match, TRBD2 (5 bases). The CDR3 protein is CASSYTRYQETQYF. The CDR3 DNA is TGTGCCAGCAGCTACACTAGGTACCAAGAGACCCAGTACTTC.